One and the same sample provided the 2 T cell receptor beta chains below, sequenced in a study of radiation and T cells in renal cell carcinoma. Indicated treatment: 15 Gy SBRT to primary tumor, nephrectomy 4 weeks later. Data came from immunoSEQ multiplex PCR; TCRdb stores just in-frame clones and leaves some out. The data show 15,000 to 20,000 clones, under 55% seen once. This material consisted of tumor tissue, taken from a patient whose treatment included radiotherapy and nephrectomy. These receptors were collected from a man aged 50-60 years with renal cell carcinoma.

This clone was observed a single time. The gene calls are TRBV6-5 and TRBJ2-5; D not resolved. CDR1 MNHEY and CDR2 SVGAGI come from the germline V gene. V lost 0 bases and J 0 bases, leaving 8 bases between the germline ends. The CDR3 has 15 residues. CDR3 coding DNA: TGTGCCAGCAGTTACTCGGGAAACGACCAAGAGACCCAGTACTTC. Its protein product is CASSYSGNDQETQYF.

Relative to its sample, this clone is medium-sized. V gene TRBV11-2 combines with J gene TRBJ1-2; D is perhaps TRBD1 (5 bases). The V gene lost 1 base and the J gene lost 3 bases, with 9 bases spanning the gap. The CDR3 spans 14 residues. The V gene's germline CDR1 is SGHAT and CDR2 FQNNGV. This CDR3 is CASSLGVGDYGYTF. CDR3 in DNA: TGTGCCAGCAGCTTAGGGGTAGGGGACTATGGCTACACCTTC.